What follows are 24 T cell receptor beta chains derived from one specimen sequenced in a study of tumor-infiltrating lymphocytes in oesophageal squamous cell carcinoma (dated by TCRdb to 2016 to 2017). Library preparation employed PCR. Data came from an Illumina HiSeq 2000. TCRdb trimmed the raw reads at Q25, called clones with MiXCR and kept productive beta chains. Each record represents a unique CDR3 protein, reported with the most common genes and DNA among its rows. This sample comprises around 13,000 distinct CDR3 sequences, roughly 60% of them detected only once. The ten largest clones take up about 31% of the sample. The sample was esophageal tumor tissue. The source of these receptors is a female donor with esophageal squamous cell carcinoma.

The chain carries TRBV7-2 and TRBJ2-3, with TRBD2 matching over 13 bases. Germline V gene lookup returns CDR1 SGHTA and CDR2 FQGNSA. V lost 5 bases, J lost 4 bases, and 6 bases stayed unmatched. The CDR3 is 16 residues long. The CDR3 loop is CASSPWTSGSSDTQYF. CDR3 in DNA: TGTGCCAGCAGCCCCTGGACTAGCGGGAGTTCAGATACGCAGTATTTT.

This clonotype was counted only a few times. The junction departs from germline at one end; a sequencing error may be responsible. This chain joins TRBV7-6 and TRBJ2-1; D perhaps matches TRBD2 (6 bases). This CDR3 has 13 amino acids. Germline V gene sequence: CDR1 SGHVS, CDR2 FNYEAQ. CDR3 in DNA: TGTGCTAGCAGCAGGGACTTATACAATGAGCAGTTCTTC. Protein product: CASSRDLYNEQFF.

This chain uses TRBV7-6 with TRBJ2-6; 7 nucleotides line up with TRBD1. Germline V gene lookup returns CDR1 SGHVS and CDR2 FNYEAQ. The trim removed 5 bases at V and 4 bases at J, leaving 8 bases unmatched. The CDR3 spans 16 residues. DNA for the CDR3: TGTGCCAGCAGCACCCTGACAGGGACCGGGGCCAACGTCCTGACTTTC. It specifies CASSTLTGTGANVLTF. Full variable domain (outside the CDR3, taken from reference TRBV7-6 and TRBJ2-6): GAGVSQSPRYKVTKRGQDVALRCDPISGHVSLYWYRQALGQGPEFLTYFNYEAQQDKSGLPNDRFSAERPEGSISTLTIQRTEQRDSAMYRCASSTLTGTGANVLTFGAGSRLTVL.

This chain links TRBV12-3 or TRBV12-4 with TRBJ2-5; D might be TRBD2 (7 bases). The DNA end is more similar to TRBJ2-1, so the J call may be wrong. This CDR3 has 16 residues. DNA of the CDR3: TGTGCCAGCAGTCCCTCCGGGGCTAGCGGACAGAATGAGCAGTTCTTC. Translated: CASSPSGASGQNEQFF.

The rearrangement links TRBV7-2 to TRBJ2-5, with 11 positions matching TRBD2. The CDR3 spans 17 residues. Trimming at V came to 4 bases and at J to 11 bases, leaving 18 bases not matched to a gene. Germline V gene data show CDR1 as SGHTA and CDR2 as FQGNSA. CDR3: CASSSLEGLAVYNEQYF. In DNA form, the CDR3 reads TGTGCCAGCAGCTCCTTGGAGGGACTAGCGGTCTACAATGAGCAGTACTTC.

The CDR3 sequence: CASSQVMGYTF. CDR3 bases: TGTGCCAGCAGCCAGGTCATGGGCTACACCTTC. The V call is TRBV3-1, the J call TRBJ1-2; D gene uncertain. With 3 bases removed from V and 8 bases from J, the gap between germline ends came to 7 bases. Germline-derived CDR1 and CDR2 are LGHDT and YNNKEL (reference sequence). The CDR3 spans 11 residues.

The CDR3 sequence is CASSPWRDSGNTIYF. The CDR3 DNA reads TGCGCCAGCAGCCCTTGGAGGGACTCTGGAAACACCATATATTTT. The chain is built from TRBV4-1 and TRBJ1-3; D is unclear. V lost 4 bases to trimming and J lost 0 bases, with 10 bases between them. CDR1 is MGHRA, CDR2 YSYEKL, per germline. CDR3 length: 15 amino acids.

Many counts were recorded for this clonotype. A much larger clone differs from this one at a single base, so this may be a read error. The CDR3 here is CASSRWTSGRYNEQYF. The DNA of the CDR3 is TGTGCCAGCAGCAGATGGACTAGCGGGAGGTACAATGAGCAGTACTTC. V gene TRBV7-9 combines with J gene TRBJ2-7; TRBD2 matches 14 bases. CDR3 length: 16 amino acids. Germline V CDR1 and CDR2: SEHNR, FQNEAQ (reference sequence). The V and J ends lost 5 bases and 7 bases, in that order; junction bases with no gene match: 10.

This sequence joins TRBV24-1 and TRBJ2-1; D not certain. Judging by the DNA end, TRBJ2-7 fits better; the J call may be wrong. The germline V gene has CDR1 KGHDR and CDR2 SFDVKD. The CDR3 has 12 amino acids. The DNA of the CDR3 is TGTGCCACCAGTGATTCTTCAGCCGAGCAGTACTTC. Protein product: CATSDSSAEQYF.

The V and J genes are TRBV7-8 and TRBJ2-7; 7 nucleotides line up with TRBD2. The DNA end lines up better with TRBJ2-1; the J call may be wrong. The germline CDR1 and CDR2 sequences are SGHVS and FQNEAQ. The CDR3 has 17 amino acids. CDR3 sequence: CASSFEGLLDTYNEQFF. CDR3 nucleotides: TGTGCCAGCAGCTTCGAGGGACTACTCGATACCTACAATGAGCAGTTCTTC.

V and J are TRBV6-1 and TRBJ1-2, with D tentatively TRBD1 (5 bases). The germline gives CDR1 MNHNS, CDR2 SASEGT. The CDR3 totals 13 residues. V was trimmed by 5 bases and J by 4 bases, leaving 11 bases between them. CDR3 amino acids: CASSYNRIYGYTF. The CDR3 DNA is TGTGCCAGCAGTTACAACAGGATCTATGGCTACACCTTC.

The chain employs TRBV11-1 and TRBJ2-7, with unresolved D. The CDR3 is made up of 14 amino acids. Between the trimmed V and J ends, which lost 5 bases and 2 bases, there was a span of 13 bases. The germline V gene encodes CDR1 SGHAT and CDR2 FQDESV (reference sequence). CDR3 amino acids: CASSLGLGTYEQYF. As DNA, the CDR3 is TGTGCCAGCAGCCTGGGCCTAGGAACCTACGAGCAGTACTTC.

This chain joins TRBV7-9 and TRBJ2-3, with 8 bases lining up with TRBD2. Matching the DNA end better, TRBJ2-7 makes the J call doubtful. CDR1 SEHNR and CDR2 FQNEAQ come from the germline V gene (reference sequence). This CDR3 region has 14 residues. The CDR3 DNA is TGTGCCAGCAGCTTAGGGACTAGCTACAATGAGCAGTACTTC. Its protein is CASSLGTSYNEQYF.

The chain is built from TRBV6-1 and TRBJ2-3; 7 bases are a match to TRBD2. V lost 2 bases to trimming and J lost 3 bases; unmatched junction nucleotides: 11. CDR3 length: 17 amino acids. Germline-derived CDR1 and CDR2 are MNHNS and SASEGT. CDR3 in amino acids: CASSEKLGGEGTDTQYF. DNA of the CDR3: TGTGCCAGCAGTGAAAAACTTGGGGGGGAGGGGACAGATACGCAGTATTTT.

The chain links TRBV7-6 to TRBJ2-7, with D perhaps TRBD1 or TRBD2 (6 bases each). The CDR3 extends over 12 amino acids. CDR1 and CDR2 from the germline V gene are SGHVS and FNYEAQ. Trimming stripped 5 bases from V and 7 bases from J, with 12 bases between. CDR3 DNA: TGTGCCAGCAGCAGGGGGGTCGATGAGCAGTACTTC. Its protein is CASSRGVDEQYF.

This clonotype was seen only a few times. CDR3 sequence (DNA): TGTGCCAGCAGCCCGACTAGCACCCAAGAGACCCAGTACTTC. Translation gives CASSPTSTQETQYF. The rearrangement uses TRBV7-2 and TRBJ2-5; 7 nucleotides line up with TRBD2. CDR1 is SGHTA, CDR2 FQGNSA, per germline. The J segment lost 1 base and the V segment lost 5 bases, leaving 4 bases of the junction unmatched. This CDR3 region has 14 residues.

Here the CDR3 DNA reads TGTGCCAGCAGCTTAATCAATGAGCAGTACTTC. This gives the protein CASSLINEQYF. V usage is TRBV7-6 and J usage is TRBJ2-7; no firm D call. The germline CDR1 and CDR2 sequences are SGHVS and FNYEAQ. This CDR3 has 11 amino acids. Deletions cut 2 bases from V and 7 bases from J, with 6 bases between.

Only a few counts were recorded for this clonotype. This chain links TRBV7-2 with TRBJ2-5, with D maybe TRBD2 (5 bases). CDR3 length: 12 amino acids. Trimming removed 1 base from V and 11 bases from J, with 11 bases in between. In germline, CDR1 is SGHTA, CDR2 FQGNSA. CDR3 region: CASSLGELEQYF. The CDR3 bases are TGTGCCAGCAGCTTAGGGGAGCTTGAGCAGTACTTC.

V and J are TRBV12-3 or TRBV12-4 and TRBJ1-1; possibly TRBD1 for D (5 bases). V lost 5 bases and J 11 bases, leaving 15 bases between the germline ends. This CDR3 region has 12 residues. CDR3 sequence (DNA): TGTGCCAGCAGTCAATATACAGGTTTTGCTTTCTTT. Its protein is CASSQYTGFAFF.

The chain links TRBV30 to TRBJ2-2, with a weak D call TRBD1 (6 bases). This CDR3 region has 12 residues. V gave up 3 bases and J gave up 5 bases, with 7 bases separating them. CDR1 and CDR2 (germline): GTSNPN, SVGIG (reference sequence). The CDR3: CAWRRGTGELFF. The CDR3 bases are TGTGCCTGGAGAAGGGGGACCGGGGAGCTGTTTTTT.

V is TRBV7-8 and J is TRBJ1-6; D is uncertain. Deletions cut 2 bases from V and 10 bases from J, with 6 bases between. The CDR3 has 12 amino acids. CDR1 and CDR2 (germline): SGHVS, FQNEAQ. The CDR3 nucleotides read TGTGCCAGCAGCTTAACGGCGTCACCCCTCCACTTT. It yields the protein CASSLTASPLHF.

The rearrangement links TRBV7-9 to TRBJ1-4; D remains ambiguous. CDR1 and CDR2 from the germline V gene are SEHNR and FQNEAQ (reference sequence). The CDR3 consists of 12 residues. Deletions cut 3 bases from V and 13 bases from J, with 12 bases between. The CDR3 loop reads CASSFGEEGLFF. The CDR3 region has the DNA TGTGCCAGCAGCTTCGGGGAGGAGGGACTGTTTTTT.

This chain uses TRBV7-9 with TRBJ1-1; the D is unclear. The CDR3 runs 14 residues. Trimming took off 5 bases at V and 0 bases at J, with 10 bases between the two ends. Germline V gene data show CDR1 as SEHNR and CDR2 as FQNEAQ (reference sequence). CDR3 region: CASSRMQLNTEAFF. The CDR3 bases are TGTGCCAGCAGCCGAATGCAATTGAACACTGAAGCTTTCTTT.

The chain carries TRBV11-2 and TRBJ1-1, with 8 bases fitting TRBD1. The length of the CDR3 is 18 residues. CDR1 SGHAT and CDR2 FQNNGV come from the germline V gene. V lost 1 base, J lost 1 base, and 11 bases stayed unmatched. The CDR3 DNA sequence: TGTGCCAGCAGCTTAGCCGCAGGGGGCCGCGGGAAGAACACTGAAGCTTTCTTT. Encoded protein: CASSLAAGGRGKNTEAFF.